This TCR beta chain is drawn from a study of shared clonotypes between healthy human individuals. Naive CD8 cells, CD45RO-negative and positively selected for CCR7, excluded terminally differentiated effector memory CD45RA+ cells. Some clones are missing from TCRdb's copy, which holds only in-frame ones; the method was immunoSEQ multiplex PCR. This sample has roughly 1,800,000 clones, with about 95% found just once. This CDR3 has 13 amino acids. The germline CDR1 and CDR2 sequences are MNHEY and SMNVEV (reference sequence). V was shortened by 5 bases and J by 5 bases, with 12 bases between the two germline ends.

The TCR sequence derives from a man aged 18-30 years in good health. Sequences were obtained from naive CD8+ T cells sorted from blood. The J gene is TRBJ1-2, the V gene TRBV27; perhaps TRBD1 as D (5 bases). The CDR3 nucleotides are TGTGCCAGCAGTGTGAATGGGGGGTATGGCTACACCTTC. This codes for CASSVNGGYGYTF.